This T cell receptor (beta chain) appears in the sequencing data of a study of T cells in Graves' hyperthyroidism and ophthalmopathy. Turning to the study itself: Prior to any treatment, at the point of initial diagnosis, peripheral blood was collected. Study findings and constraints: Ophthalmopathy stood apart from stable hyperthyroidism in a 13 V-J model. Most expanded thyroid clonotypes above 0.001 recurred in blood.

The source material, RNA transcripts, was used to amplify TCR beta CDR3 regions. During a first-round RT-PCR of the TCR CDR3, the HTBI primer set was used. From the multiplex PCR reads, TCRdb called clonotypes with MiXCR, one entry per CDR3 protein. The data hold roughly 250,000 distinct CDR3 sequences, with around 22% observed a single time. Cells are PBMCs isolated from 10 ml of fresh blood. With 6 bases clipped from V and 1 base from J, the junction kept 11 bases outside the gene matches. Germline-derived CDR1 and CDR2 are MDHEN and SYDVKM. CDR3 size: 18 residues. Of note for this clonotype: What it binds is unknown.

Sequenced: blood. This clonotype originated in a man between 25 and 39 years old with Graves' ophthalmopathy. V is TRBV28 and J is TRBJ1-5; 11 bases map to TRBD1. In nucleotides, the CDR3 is TGTGCCAGCAGCCGAGGACAGGGGGCTGTGGGAAGCAATCAGCCCCAGCATTTT. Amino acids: CASSRGQGAVGSNQPQHF. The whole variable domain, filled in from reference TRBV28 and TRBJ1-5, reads DVKVTQSSRYLVKRTGEKVFLECVQDMDHENMFWYRQDPGLGLRLIYFSYDVKMKEKGDIPEGYSVSREKKERFSLILESASTNQTSMYLCASSRGQGAVGSNQPQHFGDGTRLSIL.